The entry below describes one TCR beta chain. The use of a sample-barcoded 5' primer and a J-beta primer mix characterized a second PCR of roughly 6 to 11 cycles. TCRdb passed the 5' RACE reads through MiXCR, listing each CDR3 protein once. The sample shows 710,000 or so distinct CDR3 sequences, 22% of them seen only once. These data belong to a study of blood T cells in healthy people across ages. The CDR3 sequence is 13 residues long. Germline CDR1 and CDR2: MNHEY and SVGEGT. The V gene lost 5 bases and the J gene lost 0 bases, with 8 bases spanning the gap. The chain is built from TRBV6-2 or TRBV6-3 and TRBJ2-7; tentative D call: TRBD1 (5 bases). The sequence came from a man aged 70 or older in good health. The specimen sequenced was blood. CDR3 amino acids: CASSRQSSYEQYF. CDR3 bases: TGTGCCAGCAGTCGACAGAGCTCCTACGAGCAGTACTTC.